This T cell receptor beta chain was documented in a study of identical twins. This clonotype occurred many times. One entry per CDR3 protein, called by TCRdb with MiXCR from the 5' RACE reads. The sample gives 700,000 or so distinct CDR3 sequences, 21% of which show up once; 4% to 4.5% is in the top ten. These data were likewise used in another study, on T cells expressing NK-cell markers.

Sample: PBMCs. The sequence was collected from a woman between 18 and 30 years old in good health.

The CDR3 loop reads CASSRDTAVYGYTF. The CDR3 coding sequence is TGTGCCAGCAGTCGAGACACAGCCGTCTATGGCTACACCTTC. The chain recombines TRBV2 with TRBJ1-2; D unresolved. The V end lost 5 bases, the J end lost 4 bases, and 14 bases lay between the germline ends. Germline V gives CDR1 SNHLY, CDR2 FYNNEI. CDR3 length: 14 residues.